These 20 T cell receptor beta chains originate from one sample sequenced in a study of blood T cell repertoires in COVID-19. The repertoire was sequenced with immunoSEQ multiplex PCR; TCRdb's copy has only in-frame clones and lacks some. The sample shows roughly 40,000 clones, approximately 91% of them seen only once. Sequencing used peripheral blood. These receptors were taken from a human donor in a cohort sampled during active COVID-19.

CDR3 in DNA: TGTGCCAGCAGCCCTGGCGGGACAGGGGGATTCTACGAGCAGTACTTC. Protein: CASSPGGTGGFYEQYF. The J gene is TRBJ2-7, the V gene TRBV7-8, with 11 positions matching TRBD1. There are 16 residues in the CDR3. The germline V gene has CDR1 SGHVS and CDR2 FQNEAQ. The junction had 9 bases not matched to a gene; V was cut back by 5 bases and J by 3 bases.

The J gene is TRBJ2-7, the V gene TRBV28, with 10 bases matching TRBD2. CDR1 is MDHEN and CDR2 is SYDVKM in the germline V gene. The CDR3 contains 13 residues. The trim removed 6 bases at V and 5 bases at J, leaving 4 bases unmatched. CDR3 bases: TGTGCCAGCAGAGACGGGACTAGCGACGAGCAGTACTTC. Protein sequence: CASRDGTSDEQYF.

The V and J genes are TRBV3-1 (or the pseudogene TRBV3-2) and TRBJ2-3, with D unclear. This CDR3 is built from 15 residues. V lost 4 bases, J lost 4 bases, and 15 bases lay in between. Germline loops: CDR1 LGHDT, CDR2 YNNKEL (reference sequence). The CDR3 here is CASSRGGSLADTQYF. CDR3 nucleotides: TGTGCCAGCAGCCGAGGTGGTAGTCTCGCAGATACGCAGTATTTT.

In this sample, this clone turned up a few times. The chain carries TRBV2 and TRBJ2-3, with 7 bases fitting TRBD2. V was clipped by 0 bases and J by 4 bases; unmatched bases: 10. Per the germline V gene, CDR1 is SNHLY and CDR2 is FYNNEI. The CDR3 runs to 17 residues. CDR3 sequence reads: CASSEARGVAGADTQYF. Written as DNA, the CDR3 is TGTGCCAGCAGTGAAGCCCGGGGGGTGGCCGGGGCAGATACGCAGTATTTT. The entire variable domain, with the rest obtained from reference TRBV2 and TRBJ2-3, is as follows: EPEVTQTPSHQVTQMGQEVILRCVPISNHLYFYWYRQILGQKVEFLVSFYNNEISEKSEIFDDQFSVERPDGSNFTLKIRSTKLEDSAMYFCASSEARGVAGADTQYFGPGTRLTVL.

The chain has TRBV12-3 or TRBV12-4 and TRBJ2-5; perhaps TRBD2 as D (5 bases). The CDR3 is 13 residues long. V was pared by 0 bases and J by 4 bases, with 6 bases between. CDR3 nucleotide sequence: TGTGCCAGCAGTTTAGCGGGAGCAGAGACCCAGTACTTC. Translated: CASSLAGAETQYF.

The chain uses TRBV18 and TRBJ1-2; 9 nucleotides agree with TRBD1. The J segment lost 8 bases and the V segment lost 1 base, leaving 5 bases of the junction unmatched. Germline V gene data show CDR1 as KGHSH and CDR2 as LQKENI. The CDR3 sequence is 14 residues long. The CDR3 bases are TGTGCCAGCTCACCACTCAGGACAGGGGAGGGCTACACCTTC. This encodes CASSPLRTGEGYTF.

The CDR3 loop reads CASGGLAGYEQYF. CDR3 coding DNA: TGTGCCAGCGGGGGACTAGCGGGCTACGAGCAGTACTTC. The chain recombines TRBV2 with TRBJ2-7; 12 bases are shared with TRBD2. The V segment lost 8 bases and the J segment 3 bases; nucleotides outside the gene matches: 2. The germline V gene encodes CDR1 SNHLY and CDR2 FYNNEI. The CDR3 covers 13 residues.

The chain links TRBV6-2 or TRBV6-3 to TRBJ2-1; 8 bases are shared with TRBD1. V shed 6 bases and J 4 bases; nucleotides not matched to a gene: 5. This CDR3 region has 14 residues. The germline V gene encodes CDR1 MNHEY and CDR2 SVGEGT. CDR3 coding DNA: TGTGCCAGCAGCCGACAGGGGCCGTACAATGAGCAGTTCTTC. This translates into CASSRQGPYNEQFF.

The chain has TRBV5-5 and TRBJ2-7, with a possible D match to TRBD1 (5 bases). Germline loops: CDR1 SGHKS, CDR2 YYEKEE (reference sequence). With 9 bases removed from V and 1 base from J, the gap between germline ends came to 14 bases. The CDR3 runs 13 residues. This chain's CDR3 is CATRVQGSYEQYF. CDR3 sequence (DNA): TGTGCCACCAGAGTTCAGGGTTCCTACGAGCAGTACTTC.

V is TRBV18 and J is TRBJ2-7; 10 bases line up with TRBD1. The junction had 4 bases not matched to a gene; V was cut back by 6 bases and J by 2 bases. The CDR3 runs 14 residues. Germline V CDR1 and CDR2: KGHSH, LQKENI. The CDR3 DNA reads as TGTGCCAGCTCTCCCGGGACAGGGGCCTACGAGCAGTACTTC. It encodes CASSPGTGAYEQYF. The full variable domain, its missing parts supplied by reference TRBV18 and TRBJ2-7, is NAGVMQNPRHLVRRRGQEARLRCSPMKGHSHVYWYRQLPEEGLKFMVYLQKENIIDESGMPKERFSAEFPKEGPSILRIQQVVRGDSAAYFCASSPGTGAYEQYFGPGTRLTVT.

This chain joins TRBV6-1 and TRBJ2-1; TRBD2 agrees at 9 bases. CDR3 size: 15 residues. CDR1 MNHNS and CDR2 SASEGT come from the germline V gene. V lost 0 bases and J lost 8; bases outside the gene matches: 5. This CDR3 reads CASSEARGRADEQFF. The CDR3 region has the DNA TGTGCCAGCAGTGAAGCTCGCGGGAGGGCCGATGAGCAGTTCTTC.

The CDR3 DNA is TGTGCCAGCCATACCAAGAAGTCAGGGAACACCGGGGAGCTGTTTTTT. Its translation is CASHTKKSGNTGELFF. The chain recombines TRBV27 with TRBJ2-2; D unclear. Germline V gives CDR1 MNHEY, CDR2 SMNVEV (reference sequence). V lost 8 bases and J lost 1, with 17 bases in between. The CDR3 spans 16 residues.

V is TRBV7-2 and J is TRBJ2-7; 10 positions agree with TRBD1. Germline-derived CDR1 and CDR2 are SGHTA and FQGNSA. The CDR3 runs to 14 residues. V was pared by 5 bases and J by 3 bases, with 4 bases of the junction left unmatched. The CDR3 DNA sequence: TGTGCCAGCAGCCCCGGGACAGGGGTCTACGAGCAGTACTTC. Its protein is CASSPGTGVYEQYF.

The chain employs TRBV7-2 and TRBJ1-1; D unclear. Trimming left V 1 base short and J 1 base short, with 10 bases between. In germline, CDR1 is SGHTA, CDR2 FQGNSA. The CDR3 has 15 amino acids. CDR3 sequence: CASSLEEVRNTEAFF. CDR3 DNA: TGTGCCAGCAGCTTAGAGGAGGTTAGGAACACTGAAGCTTTCTTT.

The chain has TRBV28 and TRBJ2-1, with a weak D call TRBD1 (6 bases). Germline CDR1 and CDR2: MDHEN and SYDVKM. The CDR3 length is 13 residues. Trimming removed 7 bases from V and 2 bases from J, with 9 bases in between. The CDR3 sequence is CASMAGAYNEQFF. The DNA of the CDR3 is TGTGCCAGCATGGCAGGGGCCTACAATGAGCAGTTCTTC.

V gene TRBV15 combines with J gene TRBJ1-5; no clear D gene. V lost 0 bases to trimming and J lost 4 bases, with 10 bases between them. CDR3 length equals 15 residues. Germline V gives CDR1 LNHNV, CDR2 YYDKDF (reference sequence). For the CDR3, the DNA is TGTGCCACCAGCAGAGAGGCTCAGAAAAATCAGCCCCAGCATTTT. Translated, it gives CATSREAQKNQPQHF.

The chain couples TRBV7-2 to TRBJ2-4, with 9 bases lining up with TRBD2. Trimming took 2 bases from V and 3 from J; bases not matched to a gene: 8. The CDR3 runs to 17 residues. Germline V gene sequence: CDR1 SGHTA, CDR2 FQGNSA. The CDR3 is CASSLKALAGIKNIQYF. The CDR3 DNA follows: TGTGCCAGCAGCTTAAAGGCGCTAGCGGGGATCAAAAACATTCAGTACTTC.

J is TRBJ2-5 and V is TRBV28; 10 nucleotides align to TRBD2. This CDR3 region has 15 residues. Germline lookup yields CDR1 MDHEN and CDR2 SYDVKM. The trim removed 3 bases at V and 5 bases at J, leaving 6 bases unmatched. CDR3: CASSFLSGGVETQYF. DNA for the CDR3: TGTGCCAGCAGTTTCCTCAGCGGGGGGGTCGAGACCCAGTACTTC.

The chain uses TRBV4-1 and TRBJ2-1; 8 bases line up with TRBD2. CDR3 length: 14 amino acids. Germline V gene data show CDR1 as MGHRA and CDR2 as YSYEKL. Trimming removed 4 bases from V and 9 bases from J; junction bases left unmatched: 8. This CDR3 is CASSLREGGGEQFF. DNA of the CDR3: TGCGCCAGCAGCCTCCGGGAGGGAGGGGGTGAGCAGTTCTTC.

This chain uses TRBV3-1 (or the pseudogene TRBV3-2) with TRBJ2-1; a weak D match, TRBD1 (5 bases). Trimming shortened V by 0 bases and J by 12 bases, and 9 bases separated the two germline ends. The CDR3 consists of 12 residues. Per germline, CDR1 LGHDT and CDR2 YNNKEL (reference sequence). CDR3 region: CASSQDGAWQFF. In DNA form, the CDR3 reads TGTGCCAGCAGCCAAGATGGGGCTTGGCAGTTCTTC.